These T cell receptor beta chains were read from a single sample in a study of T cells after yellow fever vaccination. TCRdb passed the 5' RACE reads through MiXCR, listing each CDR3 protein once. The sample lists around 320,000 distinct CDR3 sequences, 8.7% occurring once. Specimen: CD4+ T cells sorted from PBMCs, collected 5 days after the yellow fever booster vaccination. All receptors come from a young man who received the YFV17D yellow fever vaccine. Each CDR3 is given with its conserved first and last residue. D genes are given only for firm matches. For some rows the clone size is stated as once, few or many, or as a class when expanded; others skip it.

TRBV6-5	few	-	15	TRBJ2-7	CASSYSGLDAYEQYF	TGTGCCAGCAGTTACTCAGGACTCGACGCCTACGAGCAGTACTTC
TRBV12-3/TRBV12-4	-	-	12	TRBJ2-3	CASSHVVDTQYF	TGTGCCAGCAGCCACGTTGTAGATACGCAGTATTTT
TRBV20-1	many	-	11	TRBJ2-3	CSASGGDTQYF	TGCAGTGCTAGCGGTGGAGATACGCAGTATTTT
TRBV6-5	few	-	15	TRBJ1-1	CASSYNHRGNTEAFF	TGTGCCAGCAGTTACAATCATCGGGGTAACACTGAAGCTTTCTTT
TRBV6-6	few	TRBD1	15	TRBJ1-2	CASRETGSRDYGYTF	TGTGCCAGCAGAGAGACAGGGTCGAGGGACTATGGCTACACCTTC
TRBV7-3	few	TRBD2	15	TRBJ2-7	CASSLYSGDSYEQYF	TGTGCCAGCAGCTTATACAGCGGGGACTCCTACGAGCAGTACTTC
TRBV20-1	-	TRBD2	15	TRBJ2-2	CSAAEAGLNTGELFF	TGCAGTGCTGCAGAAGCGGGGCTAAACACCGGGGAGCTGTTTTTT
TRBV20-1	many	TRBD2	14	TRBJ2-1	CSAMVAGGPNEQFF	TGCAGTGCTATGGTTGCGGGGGGTCCCAATGAGCAGTTCTTC
TRBV7-8	-	-	14	TRBJ1-2	CASSTHRDNYGYTF	TGTGCCAGCAGCACCCACAGGGACAACTATGGCTACACCTTC
TRBV7-2	few	-	14	TRBJ1-4	CASSLGDADEKLFF	TGTGCCAGCAGCTTAGGGGACGCCGATGAAAAACTGTTTTTT
TRBV7-9	many	-	17	TRBJ2-4	CASSLDVYLGGQNIQYF	TGTGCCAGCAGCTTAGATGTATACCTAGGAGGCCAAAACATTCAGTACTTC
TRBV12-3/TRBV12-4	-	-	12	TRBJ1-2	CASSSRVGGYTF	TGTGCCAGCAGTTCCCGAGTTGGTGGCTACACCTTC
TRBV6-6	few	-	16	TRBJ1-1	CASSWRVGRLNTEAFF	TGTGCCAGCAGTTGGCGGGTTGGCAGACTGAACACTGAAGCTTTCTTT
TRBV15	few	-	13	TRBJ1-1	CATSIWGNGEAFF	TGTGCCACCAGCATCTGGGGTAATGGTGAAGCTTTCTTT
TRBV7-9	-	-	14	TRBJ1-6	CASKDGQLNSPLHF	TGTGCCAGCAAAGATGGACAGCTCAATTCACCCCTCCACTTT
TRBV12-3/TRBV12-4	-	-	13	TRBJ1-6	CASSSTVVSPLHF	TGTGCCAGCAGTTCGACAGTAGTTTCACCCCTCCACTTT
TRBV29-1	-	-	13	TRBJ2-1	CSVRGTEYNEQFF	TGCAGCGTTCGTGGGACGGAGTACAATGAGCAGTTCTTC
TRBV7-6	-	TRBD2	19	TRBJ2-3	CASSLEHFGSGGAVGTQYF	TGTGCCAGCAGCTTAGAGCACTTCGGTAGCGGGGGGGCAGTGGGGACGCAGTATTTT
TRBV7-2	-	TRBD1	16	TRBJ2-2	CASSKGTASYTGELFF	TGTGCCAGCAGCAAAGGGACAGCCTCTTACACCGGGGAGCTGTTTTTT
TRBV7-2	-	TRBD2	15	TRBJ2-1	CASSISGGILYEQFF	TGTGCCAGCAGCATTAGCGGGGGGATTCTGTATGAGCAGTTCTTC
TRBV6-2/TRBV6-3	few	-	15	TRBJ2-3	CASSITQPSTDTQYF	TGTGCCAGCAGTATTACACAGCCTAGCACAGATACGCAGTATTTT
TRBV5-6	many	TRBD1	14	TRBJ2-1	CASSTGQLGGEQFF	TGTGCCAGCAGCACGGGACAGCTAGGAGGAGAGCAGTTCTTC
TRBV9	many	TRBD2	15	TRBJ2-5	CASSVGTSGGETQYF	TGTGCCAGCAGCGTAGGGACTAGCGGGGGAGAGACCCAGTACTTC
TRBV4-1	-	TRBD2	18	TRBJ2-5	CASSQDQGVAGGQETQYF	TGCGCCAGCAGCCAAGATCAGGGGGTAGCGGGGGGGCAAGAGACCCAGTACTTC
TRBV9	-	-	14	TRBJ2-5	CASSVDWAQETQYF	TGTGCCAGCAGCGTAGATTGGGCCCAAGAGACCCAGTACTTC
TRBV5-1	few	-	15	TRBJ2-5	CASSLSDSGLETQYF	TGCGCCAGCAGCTTGTCGGATAGCGGACTAGAGACCCAGTACTTC
TRBV6-5	-	TRBD1	16	TRBJ2-6	CASKRQGDSGANVLTF	TGTGCCAGCAAGAGACAGGGGGACTCTGGGGCCAACGTCCTGACTTTC
TRBV5-4	few	-	13	TRBJ1-2	CASSLTLGYGYTF	TGTGCCAGCAGCTTGACCTTGGGCTATGGCTACACCTTC
TRBV7-2	many	-	12	TRBJ2-5	CASTPVKGTQYF	TGTGCCAGCACCCCGGTGAAGGGGACCCAGTACTTC
TRBV20-1	-	-	13	TRBJ1-2	CSARETGHDGYTF	TGCAGTGCTAGAGAAACAGGGCACGATGGCTACACCTTC
TRBV7-8	few	-	16	TRBJ2-2	CASSLGSLWNTGELFF	TGTGCCAGCAGCCTAGGATCTCTCTGGAACACCGGGGAGCTGTTTTTT
TRBV7-2	few	-	16	TRBJ2-7	CASSLRPAGSSYEQYF	TGTGCCAGCAGCTTAAGGCCCGCGGGGAGCTCCTACGAGCAGTACTTC
TRBV20-1	few	-	14	TRBJ2-3	CSARGGLGTDTQYF	TGCAGTGCTAGAGGAGGACTCGGCACAGATACGCAGTATTTT
TRBV7-9	few	-	17	TRBJ1-3	CASSRDVLANSGNTIYF	TGTGCCAGCAGCCGGGACGTGTTGGCCAACTCTGGAAACACCATATATTTT
TRBV14	few	-	13	TRBJ2-1	CASSQGLENEQFF	TGTGCCAGCAGCCAAGGACTTGAGAATGAGCAGTTCTTC
TRBV6-2/TRBV6-3	-	-	12	TRBJ2-7	CASSYRGNEQYF	TGTGCCAGCAGTTATAGGGGTAACGAGCAGTACTTC
TRBV4-2	few	TRBD2	17	TRBJ2-5	CASSQDVSGGARETQYF	TGTGCCAGCAGCCAAGACGTTAGCGGGGGGGCCCGGGAGACCCAGTACTTC
TRBV10-3	-	TRBD1	13	TRBJ2-1	CAIKDRGGNEQFF	TGTGCCATTAAAGACAGGGGCGGCAATGAGCAGTTCTTC
TRBV7-2	many	-	15	TRBJ1-4	CASSGYGSTNEKLFF	TGTGCCAGCAGCGGATACGGATCAACTAATGAAAAACTGTTTTTT
TRBV6-2/TRBV6-3	many	-	11	TRBJ2-3	CASRGADTQYF	TGTGCCAGCAGGGGAGCAGATACGCAGTATTTT
TRBV5-1	few	-	13	TRBJ2-2	CASSWSRELGLFF	TGCGCCAGCAGCTGGAGCCGAGAGCTAGGGCTGTTTTTT
TRBV18	few	TRBD1	15	TRBJ2-1	CASSPGTGGSGEQFF	TGTGCCAGCTCACCTGGGACAGGGGGCAGCGGTGAGCAGTTCTTC